These T cell receptor beta chains were read from a single sample in a study of CD8 T cells in ankylosing spondylitis. MiXCR, applied by TCRdb to the 5' RACE reads, yields one record per CDR3 protein. The sample gives approximately 290,000 distinct CDR3 sequences, under 25% of which show up once; about 4% is in the top ten. Sequenced: blood, either unsorted or a sorted T cell fraction (not recorded which). All receptors derive from a female donor with ankylosing spondylitis or in good health (not recorded which). Both conserved end residues are part of each CDR3. Clone size is stated in some rows and not others, as once, few, many or a class when expanded.

V gene	clone size	J gene	CDR3 protein
TRBV27	.	TRBJ1-5	CASSLRAGGGQPQHF
TRBV6-6	.	TRBJ1-2	CASSSGQLYGYTF
TRBV20-1	.	TRBJ2-3	CCARDWSRDSPYGDTQYF
TRBV6-2/TRBV6-3	.	TRBJ2-3	CASRGAGTHSTDTQYF
TRBV6-5	.	TRBJ2-7	CASSSQGWRGEQYF
TRBV9	.	TRBJ2-3	CASSVGVGVTDTQYF
TRBV7-2	.	TRBJ2-3	CASSNRVPYTDTQYF
TRBV20-1	few	TRBJ2-2	CSASGVQANTGELFF
TRBV10-3	.	TRBJ2-3	CATSGAEGGDTQYF
TRBV7-8	.	TRBJ2-3	CASSTSGSHTDTQYF
TRBV6-1	.	TRBJ2-7	CASSGRGGGYEQYF
TRBV11-3	.	TRBJ2-7	CASSKDGSSYEQYF
TRBV20-1	.	TRBJ2-7	CSARSPRGAYEQYF
TRBV10-2	many	TRBJ1-2	CASSGALAAGHGYTF
TRBV15	.	TRBJ2-1	CATSTDRVSYNEQFF
TRBV7-3	.	TRBJ1-2	CASSLTPGVRGLSNYGYTF
TRBV6-4	many	TRBJ2-3	CASSDRAGGSFSTDTQYF
TRBV20-1	few	TRBJ2-3	CSARSGATDTQYF
TRBV20-1	few	TRBJ2-1	CSAGHWRASYNEQFF
TRBV6-1	few	TRBJ1-1	CASSAKIPRNTEAFF
TRBV3-1	few	TRBJ2-5	CASSQDRAQETQYF
TRBV18	.	TRBJ1-2	CASGGPVYGYTF
TRBV12-3/TRBV12-4	.	TRBJ2-5	CASTDGSGRDQETQYF
TRBV20-1	.	TRBJ2-5	CSARDDKGRTQYF
TRBV29-1	.	TRBJ1-2	CSVSKGRDYGYTF
TRBV15	many	TRBJ2-3	CATSRGGQVGTDTQYF
TRBV6-1	few	TRBJ2-1	CASTEGARWNEQFF
TRBV12-3/TRBV12-4	few	TRBJ2-3	CASSFRGGRSTDTQYF
TRBV29-1	.	TRBJ2-7	CSVTRGQDGSSYEQYF
TRBV27	once	TRBJ2-5	CASSHRTGQETQYF
TRBV2	few	TRBJ2-1	CASKGGYNEQFF
TRBV7-7	.	TRBJ2-5	CASSPGRPQETQYF
TRBV10-3	few	TRBJ2-1	CAISPDLSSYNEQFF
TRBV6-1	few	TRBJ2-5	CASCQPLGFAGAETQYF
TRBV5-1	.	TRBJ2-7	CASSSTGGRYEQYF
TRBV6-4	few	TRBJ2-1	CASSEGGSSYNEQFF
TRBV18	once	TRBJ2-7	CASSTLGEAGGSYEQYF
TRBV18	.	TRBJ2-7	CASSPTPDRYEQYF
TRBV4-3	.	TRBJ1-4	CASSQVGLGVNEKLFF
TRBV7-2	few	TRBJ2-4	CASSLQARGIQYF
TRBV15	.	TRBJ2-1	CATSRSSYNEQFF
TRBV6-1	many	TRBJ2-1	CASTGTPDRGNEQFF
TRBV9	.	TRBJ2-7	CASSVGNRGRSEQYF
TRBV6-5	many	TRBJ2-1	CASSRSLAPVSYNEQFF
TRBV20-1	many	TRBJ2-3	CSALVTDTQYF
TRBV12-3/TRBV12-4	.	TRBJ2-7	CASSFGSLNYKQYF